The T cell receptor beta chain described here comes from a study of blood T cells in healthy people across ages. Germline lookup yields CDR1 MGHRA and CDR2 YSYEKL. This CDR3 has 15 amino acids. The V gene end was trimmed by 1 base and the J gene end by 4 bases; junction bases not matched to a gene: 4. Primers used in a second PCR of about 7 to 12 cycles were a sample-barcoded 5' primer and a J-beta primer mix. Researchers report that each sample yielded at least 3 million CDR3-containing paired-end reads. TCRdb redid the calling of the 5' RACE reads with MiXCR, one entry per CDR3 protein. Of about 1.4 million distinct CDR3 sequences in the sample, 59% were seen once.

The receptor comes from a man between 18 and 29 years old in good health. V and J are TRBV4-1 and TRBJ2-1, with 7 nucleotides matching TRBD2. Sample: blood. CDR3 sequence: CASSQGYGGYNEQFF. In DNA form, the CDR3 reads TGCGCCAGCAGCCAAGGATACGGGGGGTACAATGAGCAGTTCTTC.